This TCR beta chain is from a study of CD8 T cells in ankylosing spondylitis. Researchers built TCR beta libraries using quantitative 5'-RACE with molecular barcodes. TCRdb re-analysed the 5' RACE reads in MiXCR, keeping a single row per CDR3 protein. The sample includes about 100,000 distinct CDR3 sequences, about 8.3% of them seen just once. V gave up 3 bases and J gave up 5 bases, with 8 bases separating them. The CDR3 sequence is 13 residues long. The germline gives CDR1 SGHTA, CDR2 FQGNSA. Sequencing was performed on blood, either unsorted or a sorted T cell fraction (not recorded which). This sequence originates from a male donor with ankylosing spondylitis or in good health (not recorded which). J is TRBJ1-3 and V is TRBV7-2; a weak D match, TRBD1 (5 bases). The CDR3 here is CTSSFSGRNTIYF. CDR3 DNA sequence: TGTACCAGCAGCTTTTCAGGGCGAAACACCATATATTTT.